The text below deals with one T cell receptor beta chain. This sample was included in a study of technical replicates of blood from a handful of donors. V dropped 8 bases and J dropped 2 bases, with 14 bases sitting between them. The CDR3 is 14 residues long. Germline V lookup: CDR1 LNHDA, CDR2 SQIVND (reference sequence). Using immunoSEQ multiplex PCR, the repertoire was profiled, and TCRdb retains in-frame clones only, with some absent. The sample includes approximately 17,000 clones, around nine tenths of them seen just once. This chain connects TRBV19 to TRBJ2-3; maybe TRBD1 (5 bases). Sequencing was done on a sample of PBMCs. This TCR came from a human donor in good health. The CDR3 nucleotides are TGTGCCAGTGCCAGGACACAAAACACAGATACGCAGTATTTT. It specifies CASARTQNTDTQYF.